This T cell receptor (beta chain) came from a study of cytomegalovirus exposure and HLA in healthy donors. CDR3 length: 14 residues. V lost 0 bases, J lost 6 bases, and 3 bases stayed unmatched. Germline values: CDR1 SEHNR, CDR2 FQNEAQ (reference sequence). Healthy bone marrow donors formed the donor group. Researchers ran the PCR with 60 Vbeta and 13 Jbeta primers. Clones were read by immunoSEQ multiplex PCR, and TCRdb kept only the in-frame ones, dropping some. The sample consists of about 89,000 clones, roughly 85% of them appearing once. As regards this clone: The target antigen is unknown. Other DNA sequences in the same sample also yield this CDR3.

Study-wide results and caveats: Both high specificity and high sensitivity reportedly marked the classifier's diagnosis of cytomegalovirus status.

This receptor was taken from a man aged 40-55 years in good health and CMV-seropositive. Specimen: PBMCs. This chain uses TRBV7-9 with TRBJ2-7; TRBD1 aligns across 9 bases. The CDR3 sequence: CASSLADRGGEQYF. CDR3 DNA sequence: TGTGCCAGCAGCTTAGCGGACAGGGGTGGCGAGCAGTACTTC.